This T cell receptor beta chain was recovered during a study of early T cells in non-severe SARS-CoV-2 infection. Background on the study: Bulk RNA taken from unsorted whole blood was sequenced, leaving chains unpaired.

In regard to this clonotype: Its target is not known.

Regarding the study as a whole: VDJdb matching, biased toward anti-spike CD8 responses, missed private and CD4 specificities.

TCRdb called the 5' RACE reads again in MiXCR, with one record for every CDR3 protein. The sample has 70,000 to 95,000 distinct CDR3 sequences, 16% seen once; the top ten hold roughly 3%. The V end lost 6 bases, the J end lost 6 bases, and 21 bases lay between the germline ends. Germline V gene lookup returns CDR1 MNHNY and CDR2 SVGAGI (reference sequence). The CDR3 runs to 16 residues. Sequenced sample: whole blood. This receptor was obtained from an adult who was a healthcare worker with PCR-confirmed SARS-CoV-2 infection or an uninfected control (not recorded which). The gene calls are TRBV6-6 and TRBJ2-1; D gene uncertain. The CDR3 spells CASSLRGQRLGNEQFF. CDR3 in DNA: TGTGCCAGCAGCTTGCGTGGGCAAAGGTTAGGCAATGAGCAGTTCTTC.